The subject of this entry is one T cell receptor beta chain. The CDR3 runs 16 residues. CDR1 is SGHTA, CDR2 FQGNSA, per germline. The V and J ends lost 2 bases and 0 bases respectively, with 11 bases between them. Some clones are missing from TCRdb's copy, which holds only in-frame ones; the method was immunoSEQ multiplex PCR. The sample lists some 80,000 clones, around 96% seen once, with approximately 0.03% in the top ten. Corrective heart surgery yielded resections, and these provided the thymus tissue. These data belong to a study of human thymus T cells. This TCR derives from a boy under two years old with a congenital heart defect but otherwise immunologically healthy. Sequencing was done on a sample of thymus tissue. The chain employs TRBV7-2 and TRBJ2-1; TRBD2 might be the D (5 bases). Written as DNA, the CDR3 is TGTGCCAGCAGCTTAACACTAGTGGGCTCCTACAATGAGCAGTTCTTC. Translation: CASSLTLVGSYNEQFF.